The 5 T cell receptor beta chains listed next were all sequenced from one sample in a study of CD8+CD57+ T cells in acquired aplastic anemia. Patients selected for sequencing had displayed CD8+CD57+ cell expansion by flow cytometry. The TCR beta profiling, which covered VDJ combination and CDR3 sequence, was carried out using genomic DNA as the template. MiXCR, run by TCRdb on the reads, gives a single entry per CDR3 protein. Of fewer than 200,000 distinct CDR3 sequences in the sample, approximately 48% were seen once. Sequenced: sorted CD4+, CD8+, or CD8+CD57+ T cells (not recorded which) from PBMCs. These receptors came from a human donor with aplastic anemia.

V usage is TRBV19 and J usage is TRBJ2-7; D ambiguous. In germline, CDR1 is LNHDA, CDR2 SQIVND (reference sequence). The V end was cut by 1 base, the J end by 7 bases, with 17 bases between. The CDR3 contains 15 residues. CDR3 protein: CASSIGQAPTFEQYF. The CDR3 DNA reads as TGTGCCAGTAGTATAGGGCAGGCTCCTACTTTTGAGCAGTACTTC.

The V and J genes are TRBV15 and TRBJ2-3, with a weak D call TRBD2 (6 bases). Germline V CDR1 and CDR2: LNHNV, YYDKDF (reference sequence). This CDR3 has 14 residues. V was clipped by 5 bases and J by 2 bases, with 11 bases between them. The CDR3 spells CATSFGTYTDTQYF. CDR3 DNA sequence: TGTGCCACCAGCTTCGGGACTTACACAGATACGCAGTATTTT. Full variable domain (rest looked up from reference TRBV15 and TRBJ2-3): DAMVIQNPRYQVTQFGKPVTLSCSQTLNHNVMYWYQQKSSQAPKLLFHYYDKDFNNEADTPDNFQSRRPNTSFCFLDIRSPGLGDTAMYLCATSFGTYTDTQYFGPGTRLTVL.

The V and J genes are TRBV2 and TRBJ2-7, with D maybe TRBD1 (6 bases). The CDR3 has 14 residues. Germline V CDR1 and CDR2: SNHLY, FYNNEI. The V gene lost 3 bases and the J gene lost 1 base, with 10 bases spanning the gap. DNA of the CDR3: TGTGCCAGCAGTGAGCAGGGGAATTCCTACGAGCAGTACTTC. As protein: CASSEQGNSYEQYF.

The V gene is TRBV7-2, the J gene TRBJ2-3; D gene ambiguous. V lost 0 bases, J lost 7 bases, and 5 bases lay in between. Germline CDR1 reads SGHTA; CDR2 reads FQGNSA. The CDR3 has 12 residues. The CDR3 DNA follows: TGTGCCAGCAGCTTAGCCCTCCATACGCAGTATTTT. It codes for CASSLALHTQYF.

DNA for the CDR3: TGTGCCACCAGTGACAGACAGGGTAGTGGGGAGACCCAGTACTTC. This sequence encodes CATSDRQGSGETQYF. The V and J genes are TRBV24-1 and TRBJ2-5, with 7 bases identical to TRBD1. Germline CDR1 KGHDR, CDR2 SFDVKD. The CDR3 runs 15 residues. V dropped 4 bases and J dropped 5; count of bases not matched to a gene: 9.